The 26 T cell receptor beta chains listed next were all sequenced from one sample in a study of cytomegalovirus exposure and HLA in healthy donors. In the PCR, 60 Vbeta and 13 Jbeta primers were used. Libraries were prepared by immunoSEQ multiplex PCR; TCRdb keeps only in-frame clonotypes and omits some of them. The sample lists over 150,000 clones; 55% to 70% were seen once. The sequenced material came from PBMCs. These receptors all come from a woman between 40 and 50 years old in good health and CMV-seropositive.

V gene TRBV7-9 combines with J gene TRBJ1-5; 12 nucleotides line up with TRBD1. This CDR3 has 17 amino acids. Trimming at V came to 3 bases and at J to 9 bases, leaving 12 bases not matched to a gene. Germline loops: CDR1 SEHNR, CDR2 FQNEAQ (reference sequence). This CDR3 is CASSFSPQGTGGAPQHF. The CDR3 coding sequence is TGTGCCAGCAGCTTTAGTCCCCAGGGGACAGGGGGCGCGCCCCAGCATTTT.

This clone came up a few times. The V call is TRBV27, the J call TRBJ2-1; D possibly corresponds to TRBD1 (5 bases). The CDR3 spans 13 residues. The V end lost 2 bases, the J end lost 5 bases, and 7 bases lay between the germline ends. Looked up from germline, CDR1 is MNHEY and CDR2 is SMNVEV (reference sequence). The CDR3 DNA reads TGTGCCAGCAGTTTACAGGGTGACAATGAGCAGTTCTTC. Translated, it gives CASSLQGDNEQFF.

The CDR3 reads CASSLNSALSGNTIYF. The CDR3 bases are TGTGCCAGCAGCTTGAACAGTGCCCTCTCTGGAAACACCATATATTTT. This sequence joins TRBV5-4 and TRBJ1-3; D is undetermined. V was clipped by 1 base and J by 0 bases, with 11 bases between them. Germline CDR1 is SGHNT and CDR2 is YYREEE (reference sequence). This CDR3 is built from 16 residues.

The V call is TRBV6-5, the J call TRBJ1-2, with TRBD1 matching over 9 bases. Germline V CDR1 and CDR2: MNHEY, SVGAGI. V lost 5 bases and J lost 4; bases outside the gene matches: 5. This CDR3 is 14 amino acids long. The DNA for the CDR3 is TGTGCCAGCAGTAACAGGGGGCGAGGCTATGGCTACACCTTC. This codes for CASSNRGRGYGYTF.

The table lists this clone with a few counts. The chain uses TRBV13 and TRBJ2-5; D not resolved. The germline V and J ends were trimmed by 2 bases and 2 bases, with 12 bases remaining between them. The germline CDR1 and CDR2 sequences are PRHDT and FYEKMQ (reference sequence). The CDR3 is 15 amino acids. The CDR3 nucleotides are TGTGCCAGCAGCTTAAGGTCCCGCGGACAAGAGACCCAGTACTTC. It translates to CASSLRSRGQETQYF. The entire variable domain, with the rest obtained from reference TRBV13 and TRBJ2-5, is as follows: AAGVIQSPRHLIKEKRETATLKCYPIPRHDTVYWYQQGPGQDPQFLISFYEKMQSDKGSIPDRFSAQQFSDYHSELNMSSLELGDSALYFCASSLRSRGQETQYFGPGTRLLVL.

Worth noting for this clone: One end of the junction varies from germline; a read error may be responsible. This chain's CDR3 is CASSIVVGASNQPQNF. The CDR3 region has the DNA TGTGCCAGTAGTATAGTTGTGGGGGCCAGCAATCAGCCCCAGAATTTT. The rearrangement uses TRBV19 and TRBJ1-5, with D perhaps TRBD1 (6 bases). Per germline, CDR1 LNHDA and CDR2 SQIVND (reference sequence). This CDR3 is built from 16 residues.

This clone has only a few counts. V and J are TRBV6-1 and TRBJ1-4; tentatively, D is TRBD1 (5 bases). The CDR3 is made up of 12 amino acids. The germline V and J ends were trimmed by 7 bases and 8 bases, with 11 bases remaining between them. The germline V gene encodes CDR1 MNHNS and CDR2 SASEGT. The CDR3 reads CASTERGEKLFF. CDR3 sequence (DNA): TGTGCCAGCACCGAACGGGGGGAAAAACTGTTTTTT.

This clone was detected only a few times. V and J are TRBV14 and TRBJ1-4; 9 nucleotides match TRBD1. J was trimmed by 6 bases and V by 2 bases; bases with no gene match: 7. The CDR3 consists of 16 residues. Germline V gene data show CDR1 as SGHDN and CDR2 as FVKESK. The CDR3 protein is CASSQNSGTGYEKLFF. CDR3 bases: TGTGCCAGCAGCCAAAATTCCGGGACAGGGTATGAAAAACTGTTTTTT.

There are a few counts of this clone. The chain links TRBV7-2 to TRBJ1-2; possible D gene TRBD1, 5 bases. Looked up from germline, CDR1 is SGHTA and CDR2 is FQGNSA. Deletions cut 5 bases from V and 2 bases from J, with 15 bases between. The CDR3 runs to 15 residues. CDR3 region: CASSTPPGQNYGYTF. The CDR3 DNA reads as TGTGCCAGCAGCACCCCCCCTGGACAAAACTATGGCTACACCTTC.

This clone was counted a few times. The J gene is TRBJ2-5, the V gene TRBV6-5, with no clear D. V was pared by 6 bases and J by 2 bases, with 13 bases between. The CDR3 has 14 residues. Germline V gene sequence: CDR1 MNHEY, CDR2 SVGAGI. The CDR3 DNA reads TGTGCCAGCAGGCCCAGTCTGTCGCAAGAGACCCAGTACTTC. This encodes CASRPSLSQETQYF.

The chain joins TRBV19 to TRBJ2-1; 8 bases are a match to TRBD2. The V gene's germline CDR1 is LNHDA and CDR2 SQIVND (reference sequence). The CDR3 covers 17 residues. Trimming removed 2 bases from V and 5 bases from J; junction bases left unmatched: 11. The CDR3 reads CASSIWNPGGPHNEQFF. The CDR3, as DNA: TGTGCCAGTAGTATATGGAATCCGGGAGGGCCTCACAATGAGCAGTTCTTC. Full variable domain (rest looked up from reference TRBV19 and TRBJ2-1): DGGITQSPKYLFRKEGQNVTLSCEQNLNHDAMYWYRQDPGQGLRLIYYSQIVNDFQKGDIAEGYSVSREKKESFPLTVTSAQKNPTAFYLCASSIWNPGGPHNEQFFGPGTRLTVL.

The chain recombines TRBV7-2 with TRBJ1-1; D gene uncertain. The V end was cut by 3 bases, the J end by 0 bases, with 11 bases between. CDR1 is SGHTA, CDR2 FQGNSA, per germline. The CDR3 totals 15 residues. As DNA, the CDR3 is TGTGCCAGCAGCTTTCAAAAGCCGTTGAACACTGAAGCTTTCTTT. Its translation is CASSFQKPLNTEAFF.

The chain links TRBV10-2 to TRBJ2-6; no firm D call. The CDR3 covers 13 residues. Trimming took off 3 bases at V and 3 bases at J, with 3 bases between the two ends. CDR1 WSHSY and CDR2 SAAADI come from the germline V gene. CDR3 nucleotide sequence: TGCGCCAGCAGTGACGTTGGGGCCAACGTCCTGACTTTC. Protein sequence: CASSDVGANVLTF.

V is TRBV4-3 and J is TRBJ1-3, with D maybe TRBD1 (5 bases). Looked up from germline, CDR1 is LGHNA and CDR2 is YSLEER. The V gene lost 0 bases and the J gene lost 4 bases, with 13 bases spanning the gap. The CDR3 spans 16 residues. The CDR3 bases are TGCGCCAGCAGCCAAGATCGGAAGGGGCTAGGAAACACCATATATTTT. This translates into CASSQDRKGLGNTIYF.

The V call is TRBV6-5, the J call TRBJ1-1; possibly TRBD1 for D (6 bases). Trimming left V 7 bases short and J 3 bases short, with 12 bases between. The CDR3 consists of 13 residues. CDR1 is MNHEY and CDR2 is SVGAGI in the germline V gene. The CDR3 nucleotides are TGTGCCAGCACTCCGACAGGTTACACTGAAGCTTTCTTT. It is translated as CASTPTGYTEAFF.

This clone was detected a few times. One end of the junction is discordant with germline, which a read error may explain. The chain combines TRBV7-7 with TRBJ2-7, with a possible D match to TRBD2 (5 bases). This CDR3 comprises 13 residues. Germline V gene data show CDR1 as SSHAT and CDR2 as FNYEAQ (reference sequence). The CDR3 loop is CASSLAGVDEQYF. The CDR3 nucleotides are TGTGCTAGCAGCTTAGCCGGGGTCGACGAGCAGTACTTC.

The rearrangement uses TRBV27 and TRBJ2-7; 9 nucleotides match TRBD1. In germline, CDR1 is MNHEY, CDR2 SMNVEV (reference sequence). The J segment lost 3 bases and the V segment lost 3 bases, leaving 3 bases of the junction unmatched. CDR3 length: 14 residues. The CDR3 DNA is TGTGCCAGCAGTTTTTGGGACAGGGTCTACGAGCAGTACTTC. Protein: CASSFWDRVYEQYF.

The chain employs TRBV19 and TRBJ1-1, with 7 nucleotides matching TRBD1. Germline CDR1 reads LNHDA; CDR2 reads SQIVND (reference sequence). The junction had 12 bases not matched to a gene; V was cut back by 4 bases and J by 7 bases. The CDR3 loop spans 15 amino acids. The CDR3 sequence: CASSTKKTGLHEAFF. The CDR3 DNA sequence: TGTGCCAGTAGTACTAAAAAGACAGGGCTGCATGAAGCTTTCTTT.

The rearrangement uses TRBV10-3 and TRBJ1-2; D ambiguous. The germline V gene has CDR1 ENHRY and CDR2 SYGVKD. This CDR3 contains 14 residues. V lost 0 bases, J lost 8 bases, and 13 bases lay in between. Here the CDR3 reads CAISESSGELGYTF. DNA of the CDR3: TGTGCCATCAGTGAGTCGTCCGGGGAACTCGGCTACACCTTC.

The chain carries TRBV7-2 and TRBJ2-7; the D gene is possibly TRBD2 (7 bases). The CDR3 is 15 amino acids. Germline V CDR1 and CDR2: SGHTA, FQGNSA. Deletions cut 1 base from V and 2 bases from J, with 12 bases between. CDR3 DNA: TGTGCCAGCAGCTTAGAAAGCGGGGACACCTACGAGCAGTACTTC. This gives the protein CASSLESGDTYEQYF.

This chain links TRBV4-3 with TRBJ2-1; D gene unclear. Germline CDR1 and CDR2: LGHNA and YSLEER. V lost 0 bases, J lost 0 bases, and 9 bases lay in between. The CDR3 length is 16 residues. This CDR3 reads CASSQDIASSYNEQFF. The CDR3 bases are TGCGCCAGCAGCCAAGACATCGCCAGCTCCTACAATGAGCAGTTCTTC.

This chain links TRBV12-5 with TRBJ1-3; D not resolved. CDR1 LGHNT and CDR2 FRNRAP come from the germline V gene. The germline V and J ends were trimmed by 4 bases and 0 bases, with 4 bases remaining between them. This CDR3 region has 13 residues. CDR3 bases: TGTGCTAGTGGTTCATCCTCTGGAAACACCATATATTTT. Translation: CASGSSSGNTIYF.

In this sample, this clone turned up a few times. The chain couples TRBV28 to TRBJ1-5; D perhaps matches TRBD1 (5 bases). The CDR3 sequence is 14 residues long. Germline lookup yields CDR1 MDHEN and CDR2 SYDVKM. Trimming cost V 7 bases and J 5 bases, with 15 bases left between them. CDR3 DNA sequence: TGTGCCAGCACCCCCCAGGGTCTCGATCAGCCCCAGCATTTT. Translation gives CASTPQGLDQPQHF.

This chain uses TRBV7-9 with TRBJ2-5; the match to TRBD2 covers 7 bases. The V gene end was trimmed by 5 bases and the J gene end by 3 bases; junction bases not matched to a gene: 6. The CDR3 totals 14 residues. Germline V gene lookup returns CDR1 SEHNR and CDR2 FQNEAQ (reference sequence). This CDR3 reads CASSPRLAEETQYF. CDR3 nucleotide sequence: TGTGCCAGCAGCCCCCGACTAGCAGAAGAGACCCAGTACTTC.

The CDR3 sequence: CASSRDDRYSEAFF. The CDR3, as DNA: TGCGCCAGCAGCCGCGACGACAGGTACTCTGAAGCTTTCTTT. V and J are TRBV4-1 and TRBJ1-1; tentatively, D is TRBD1 (6 bases). The V and J ends lost 4 bases and 6 bases respectively, with 15 bases between them. The CDR3 spans 14 residues. Per germline, CDR1 MGHRA and CDR2 YSYEKL.

The chain recombines TRBV2 with TRBJ2-5, with D perhaps TRBD1 (6 bases). The last part of the DNA fits TRBJ2-7 better; the J call may be wrong. This CDR3 region has 11 residues. Germline values: CDR1 SNHLY, CDR2 FYNNEI. The CDR3: CASGQSYEQYF. The CDR3 DNA reads TGTGCCAGTGGACAGTCCTACGAGCAGTACTTC.